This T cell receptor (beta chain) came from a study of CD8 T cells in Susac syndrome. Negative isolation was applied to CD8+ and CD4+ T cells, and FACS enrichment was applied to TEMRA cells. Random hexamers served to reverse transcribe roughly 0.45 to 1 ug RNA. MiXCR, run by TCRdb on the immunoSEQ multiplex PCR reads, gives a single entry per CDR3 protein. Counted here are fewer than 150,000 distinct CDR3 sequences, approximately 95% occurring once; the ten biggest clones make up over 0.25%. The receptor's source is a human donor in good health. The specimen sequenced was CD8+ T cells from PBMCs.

CDR3 in DNA: TGTGCCAGCACCGGGCCCCAAGCCGGCTACACCTTC. The encoded protein is CASTGPQAGYTF. The rearrangement joins TRBV9 to TRBJ1-2; D call uncertain. Trimming cost V 6 bases and J 8 bases, with 14 bases left between them. From germline, CDR1 is SGDLS and CDR2 YYNGEE. CDR3 length equals 12 residues.